This TCR beta chain was obtained from a study of metastatic and nonmetastatic thyroid tumors. Study in general: Both malignant and benign thyroid patients supplied peripheral blood and tumor or nodule tissue samples, across which the repertoires of these patients were then compared. General observations from the study: Malignant thyroid tumors reportedly had TCR beta diversity that was significantly higher than in benign nodules, in blood and tumor.

Comments on this clone: Its target is not known.

This CDR3 comprises 15 residues. Trimming stripped 10 bases from V and 2 bases from J, with 21 bases between. The germline CDR1 and CDR2 sequences are SGHVS and FQNEAQ. Thyroid surgery was preceded by no treatment in any patient. TCRdb re-processed the PCR reads through MiXCR. This sample has 21,000 or so clones, with 22% found just once. This receptor was obtained from a female donor with papillary thyroid cancer or a benign thyroid nodule (not recorded which). Some clones in this sample may be carry-over from other donors' samples. The sequencing input was tumor tissue. V usage is TRBV7-8 and J usage is TRBJ2-7; tentative D call: TRBD1 (5 bases). CDR3 DNA sequence: TGTGCCATCATCTCAGGGTTCCAGCCAACCTACGAGCAGTACTTC. It codes for CAIISGFQPTYEQYF.